This T cell receptor (beta chain) was recorded in a study of blood T cell repertoires in COVID-19. Looking at the study overall: Collection of acute and convalescent COVID-19 samples took place in the United States, Italy and Spain. Sample material is recorded as cDNA or gDNA derived from T cells, B-cell-depleted T cells, or PBMCs.

Original methodology: Amplifying reference gene primers gave estimates of nucleated cell counts. Profiling relied on immunoSEQ multiplex PCR, and the TCRdb table lists in-frame clones only, not all of them. V and J calls and clone size are given by that table; D and trimming were obtained from the DNA. The table has about 75,000 clones, 88% seen once; the top ten hold 15% to 20%. The CDR3 sequence is 15 residues long. Germline V lookup: CDR1 KGHSH, CDR2 LQKENI. The V end lost 5 bases, the J end lost 6 bases, and 14 bases lay between the germline ends. The sequenced sample was peripheral blood. This TCR was recovered from a human donor in a cohort sampled during active COVID-19. J is TRBJ1-6 and V is TRBV18, with D unclear. CDR3 DNA sequence: TGTGCCAGCTCAGAACGCCAGGCAGTTAATTCACCCCTCCACTTT. Translating gives CASSERQAVNSPLHF.